These T cell receptor beta chains were read from a single sample in a study of response to subunit inactivated influenza vaccine. TCRdb itself ran the RT-PCR reads through MiXCR, one entry per CDR3 protein. The table lists hundreds of thousands of distinct CDR3 sequences, 15% to 19% of them singletons, with roughly 10% in the top ten. The starting material was PBMCs from blood, obtained 12 days after vaccination. These receptors originate from a man aged 50 to 60 who received an inactivated influenza vaccine. CDR3s include the opening cysteine and the closing phenylalanine or tryptophan. Each record gives: D gene, clone size, V gene, J gene, CDR3 DNA, CDR3 protein. A D gene is named only where the DNA matches it firmly. Size tells how often a clone was seen (once, few, many) or the class of an expanded clone, and some rows leave it out.

NA,NA,TRBV9,TRBJ2-3,TGTGCCAGCAGCGTAGGGGGCATCGGTACAGATACGCAGTATTTT,CASSVGGIGTDTQYF
TRBD1,NA,TRBV7-9,TRBJ2-5,TGTGCCAGCAGCTTAGGTTGGGACAGTCAAGAGACCCAGTACTTC,CASSLGWDSQETQYF
NA,NA,TRBV5-1,TRBJ2-5,TGCGCCAGCAGCTCCGAAGGACTCGGGGGTAGGGAGACCCAGTACTTC,CASSSEGLGGRETQYF
NA,few,TRBV19,TRBJ1-5,TGTGCCAGTAGTATGCAGGGTCTCAATCAGCCCCAGCATTTT,CASSMQGLNQPQHF
TRBD1,NA,TRBV12-3/TRBV12-4,TRBJ1-2,TGTGCCAGCAGCAACCGACAGGGTGCTGGCTACACCTTC,CASSNRQGAGYTF
TRBD2,NA,TRBV15,TRBJ2-7,TGTGCCACCAGTGACGGGGGGAACCCCACCTACGAGCAGTACTTC,CATSDGGNPTYEQYF
NA,NA,TRBV12-3/TRBV12-4,TRBJ2-3,TGTGCCAGCAGTGGCAGGGTTGGGACAGATACGCAGTATTTT,CASSGRVGTDTQYF
NA,many,TRBV5-1,TRBJ2-3,TGCGCCAGCAGCCCCTTCGGATTACACACAGATACGCAGTATTTT,CASSPFGLHTDTQYF
TRBD1,few,TRBV20-1,TRBJ1-1,TGCAGTGCTAGAAGGTCAGGGGGCACTGAAGCTTTCTTT,CSARRSGGTEAFF
NA,many,TRBV6-5,TRBJ2-1,TGTGCCAGCAGTTACACGACTACCCCCTACAATGAGCAGTTCTTC,CASSYTTTPYNEQFF
NA,NA,TRBV6-6,TRBJ1-2,TGTGCCAGCAACGGTGGTAACTATGGCTACACCTTC,CASNGGNYGYTF
TRBD2,few,TRBV29-1,TRBJ2-1,TGCAGCGTTGCAGGGACTAGCGTCTACAATGAGCAGTTCTTC,CSVAGTSVYNEQFF
NA,few,TRBV4-2,TRBJ1-1,TGTGCCAGCAGCCAAGTTACAGGAGTGAACACTGAAGCTTTCTTT,CASSQVTGVNTEAFF
NA,many,TRBV11-2,TRBJ2-1,TGTGCCAGCAGCTTAGCCCAAGGAGGGGGTGAGCAGTTCTTC,CASSLAQGGGEQFF
NA,many,TRBV7-9,TRBJ1-6,TGTGCCAGCAGCCCCGGTGGGGGTAGAAATTCACCCCTCCACTTT,CASSPGGGRNSPLHF
TRBD1,NA,TRBV6-2/TRBV6-3,TRBJ2-1,TGTGCCAGCAGTTCCCTCTGGACAGGGCCTAACAATGAGCAGTTCTTC,CASSSLWTGPNNEQFF
NA,few,TRBV6-8,TRBJ2-7,TGTGCCAGCAGTTACTCGAGCAGCTTTCTACGTGAGCAGTACTTC,CASSYSSSFLREQYF
NA,NA,TRBV7-2,TRBJ2-2,TGTGCCAGCAGCTTAGTTGGCGGGGAGCTGTTTTTT,CASSLVGGELFF
TRBD2,NA,TRBV20-1,TRBJ2-3,TGCAGTGCTAAGACTAGCGGGAGTTTCTCCGATACGCAGTATTTT,CSAKTSGSFSDTQYF
NA,few,TRBV12-3/TRBV12-4,TRBJ1-1,TGTGCCAGCAGGGGGTCAATGAACACTGAAGCTTTCTTT,CASRGSMNTEAFF
TRBD1,many,TRBV12-3/TRBV12-4,TRBJ2-4,TGTGCCAGCAGGACTACAGGGGTTGGAATTCAGTACTTC,CASRTTGVGIQYF
NA,few,TRBV20-1,TRBJ2-6,TGCAGTGCGACCACGAACTCTGGGGCCAACGTCCTGACTTTC,CSATTNSGANVLTF
TRBD2,NA,TRBV4-1,TRBJ2-1,TGCGCCAGCAGCCAAATTCCGGGGGGAAGCTCCTACAATGAGCAGTTCTTC,CASSQIPGGSSYNEQFF
NA,few,TRBV6-1,TRBJ2-5,TGTGCCAGCAGTGATGTCACCTTCCAAGAGACCCAGTACTTC,CASSDVTFQETQYF
NA,many,TRBV28,TRBJ2-7,TGTGCCAGCGCCAGGGGGGGGGGCTTCTCCTACGAGCAGTACTTC,CASARGGGFSYEQYF
NA,many,TRBV7-2,TRBJ1-2,TGTGCCAGCAAGAAAACTAACTATGGCTACACCTTC,CASKKTNYGYTF
TRBD1,few,TRBV7-2,TRBJ1-1,TGTGCCAGCAGCTCGTGGACAGGGGTGACTGAAGCTTTCTTT,CASSSWTGVTEAFF
TRBD2,few,TRBV20-1,TRBJ2-7,TGCAGTGCTAGCCCGCTTGAGGGACTAGCGGGGGGTAACGAGCAGTACTTC,CSASPLEGLAGGNEQYF